Presented here are 20 T cell receptor beta chains from one specimen sequenced in a study of blood T cell repertoires in COVID-19. Generated by immunoSEQ multiplex PCR, the TCRdb table keeps only in-frame clones and is missing some. The table records a few hundred thousand clones, approximately 90% of them present only once. Specimen: PBMCs or T cells enriched from blood (not recorded which). These TCRs come from a woman aged 18-35 years who had recovered from COVID-19.

This clone was observed once. The chain links TRBV30 to TRBJ2-3; D gene uncertain. The CDR3 totals 12 residues. Trimming cost V 5 bases and J 3 bases, with 9 bases left between them. Per germline, CDR1 GTSNPN and CDR2 SVGIG (reference sequence). This chain's CDR3 is CAWGELTDTQYF. CDR3 DNA sequence: TGTGCCTGGGGAGAGCTGACAGATACGCAGTATTTT.

About this clone itself: Other DNA sequences in this sample translate to the same CDR3. The V and J genes are TRBV7-9 and TRBJ1-2, with 7 bases aligning to TRBD1. This CDR3 is built from 13 residues. Germline V lookup: CDR1 SEHNR, CDR2 FQNEAQ (reference sequence). After removal of 2 bases from V and 5 bases from J, the junction contained 2 bases not matched to a gene. CDR3 bases: TGTGCCAGCAGCTTATTGACAGGGTATGGCTACACCTTC. Translated: CASSLLTGYGYTF.

This clone was counted once. The chain couples TRBV29-1 to TRBJ1-4; 7 bases are a match to TRBD1. Germline V CDR1 and CDR2: SQVTM, ANQGSEA. Trimming at V came to 7 bases and at J to 0 bases, leaving 5 bases not matched to a gene. The CDR3 is 14 amino acids. The CDR3 region has the DNA TGCAGCGCCACAGGGGCCGCAACTAATGAAAAACTGTTTTTT. It encodes CSATGAATNEKLFF.

This chain uses TRBV19 with TRBJ1-5; 9 nucleotides align to TRBD1. Germline lookup yields CDR1 LNHDA and CDR2 SQIVND (reference sequence). This CDR3 is built from 18 residues. After removal of 4 bases from V and 4 bases from J, the junction contained 14 bases not matched to a gene. CDR3 sequence reads: CASSSQLDRGPKNQPQHF. CDR3 in DNA: TGTGCCAGTAGTAGCCAGTTGGACAGGGGACCAAAAAATCAGCCCCAGCATTTT.

Only one count was recorded for this clone. The chain uses TRBV5-1 and TRBJ1-1; 7 bases fit TRBD1. V trimming: 0 bases; J trimming: 1 base; junction bases outside the gene matches: 15. The CDR3 sequence is 19 residues long. CDR1 is SGHRS, CDR2 YFSETQ, per germline. CDR3 nucleotides: TGCGCCAGCAGCTTGGGTTATGGGACCCCGACAGGGAAGAACACTGAAGCTTTCTTT. This translates into CASSLGYGTPTGKNTEAFF.

This clone was observed a few times. The CDR3 DNA follows: TGTGCCAGCAGCGAGGTCCCCGGCGAATTTTATGGCTACACCTTC. Translated: CASSEVPGEFYGYTF. J is TRBJ1-2 and V is TRBV6-5; no firm D call. Germline CDR1 and CDR2: MNHEY and SVGAGI. V was cut by 6 bases and J by 5 bases, with 19 bases left in between. This CDR3 is 15 amino acids long.

CDR3 region: CASRRDRFTQYF. CDR3 nucleotides: TGTGCCAGCAGGCGTGACAGATTCACGCAGTATTTT. This chain links TRBV12-3 or TRBV12-4 with TRBJ2-3; D possibly corresponds to TRBD1 (5 bases). With 6 bases removed from V and 9 bases from J, the gap between germline ends came to 13 bases. The CDR3 extends over 12 amino acids.

The chain links TRBV7-9 to TRBJ2-3, with D perhaps matching TRBD2 (7 bases). The CDR3 is 15 residues long. Trimming removed 8 bases at V and 6 bases at J, with 21 bases between. Per the germline V gene, CDR1 is SEHNR and CDR2 is FQNEAQ (reference sequence). The DNA for the CDR3 is TGTGCCAGCTGCGAGGGGGGGTTCAAGACTGATACGCAGTATTTT. It translates to CASCEGGFKTDTQYF.

The chain recombines TRBV5-6 with TRBJ2-4; TRBD1 might be the D (5 bases). CDR3 length: 14 residues. V was pared by 4 bases and J by 11 bases, with 19 bases between. Germline CDR1 and CDR2: SGHDT and YYEEEE. The CDR3 spells CASSRGHPYIFQYF. The CDR3 DNA reads TGTGCCAGCAGCCGCGGACACCCCTATATTTTTCAGTACTTC.

The chain has TRBV2 and TRBJ2-7; D gene ambiguous. The germline V and J ends were trimmed by 8 bases and 0 bases, with 14 bases remaining between them. This CDR3 is 14 amino acids long. The germline V gene has CDR1 SNHLY and CDR2 FYNNEI. CDR3 bases: TGTGCCAGCGATCCAGCAGGCATCTCCTACGAGCAGTACTTC. Translated, it gives CASDPAGISYEQYF.

The chain uses TRBV5-1 and TRBJ2-1; 8 nucleotides match TRBD2. The CDR3 has 16 amino acids. Germline assignment: CDR1 SGHRS and CDR2 YFSETQ. With 0 bases clipped from V and 8 bases from J, the junction kept 10 bases outside the gene matches. The CDR3 DNA sequence: TGCGCCAGCAGCTTGGGTCGGGAGGGCCCTTATGATGAGCAGTTCTTC. Protein: CASSLGREGPYDEQFF.

CDR3 bases: TGTGCCAGTAGTCCTGGACAGGGTCCCGGGGAGCTGTTTTTT. Its translation: CASSPGQGPGELFF. The chain joins TRBV19 to TRBJ2-2; 8 bases map to TRBD1. V gave up 5 bases and J gave up 6 bases; unmatched junction bases: 5. The CDR3 totals 14 residues. Germline CDR1 is LNHDA and CDR2 is SQIVND (reference sequence). The whole variable domain, remainder taken from reference TRBV19 and TRBJ2-2, is DGGITQSPKYLFRKEGQNVTLSCEQNLNHDAMYWYRQDPGQGLRLIYYSQIVNDFQKGDIAEGYSVSREKKESFPLTVTSAQKNPTAFYLCASSPGQGPGELFFGEGSRLTVL.

This chain connects TRBV2 to TRBJ2-4; TRBD2 aligns across 10 bases. The CDR3 has 15 residues. Germline V CDR1 and CDR2: SNHLY, FYNNEI. V lost 8 bases, J lost 0 bases, and 4 bases stayed unmatched. The CDR3 spells CASGRTSGAKNIQYF. The CDR3 nucleotides are TGTGCCAGCGGCCGGACTAGCGGAGCCAAAAACATTCAGTACTTC.

The genes are TRBV5-4 and TRBJ1-1; 8 bases line up with TRBD1. This CDR3 spans 14 amino acids. With 3 bases clipped from V and 5 bases from J, the junction kept 6 bases outside the gene matches. Germline V gene sequence: CDR1 SGHNT, CDR2 YYREEE (reference sequence). The CDR3 DNA reads as TGTGCCAGCAGCTGGACAGGGTTCGTAACTGAAGCTTTCTTT. The encoded protein is CASSWTGFVTEAFF.

The chain links TRBV30 to TRBJ1-3; D is possibly TRBD1 (6 bases). Germline loops: CDR1 GTSNPN, CDR2 SVGIG (reference sequence). V lost 2 bases to trimming and J lost 0 bases, with 8 bases between them. The CDR3 covers 14 residues. For the CDR3, the DNA is TGTGCCTGGAGTACAGGGACCTCTGGAAACACCATATATTTT. It codes for CAWSTGTSGNTIYF.

The rearrangement uses TRBV10-3 and TRBJ2-7; tentatively, D is TRBD2 (6 bases). The CDR3 totals 14 residues. Germline V CDR1 and CDR2: ENHRY, SYGVKD. The germline V and J ends were trimmed by 4 bases and 2 bases, with 12 bases remaining between them. In nucleotides, the CDR3 is TGTGCCATCAGTGGCGGGACCAAGGCCTACGAGCAGTACTTC. Its translation is CAISGGTKAYEQYF.

The chain recombines TRBV24-1 with TRBJ2-1, with 8 nucleotides matching TRBD1. The junction had 6 bases not matched to a gene; V was cut back by 3 bases and J by 6 bases. Per germline, CDR1 KGHDR and CDR2 SFDVKD. CDR3 length: 15 amino acids. The CDR3: CATSDTQGAVNEQFF. The CDR3 bases are TGTGCCACCAGTGATACTCAGGGGGCTGTCAATGAGCAGTTCTTC.

About this clone itself: Other DNA sequences from this sample encode an identical CDR3 as well. The V and J genes are TRBV5-1 and TRBJ2-7, with a tentative D call TRBD2 (5 bases). CDR3 size: 15 residues. The germline CDR1 and CDR2 sequences are SGHRS and YFSETQ. V lost 0 bases and J lost 0, with 10 bases in between. The CDR3 spells CASSLASGVSYEQYF. DNA for the CDR3: TGCGCCAGCAGCTTGGCCAGCGGAGTCTCCTACGAGCAGTACTTC.

This clone was seen a single time. The genes are TRBV28 and TRBJ2-1; TRBD1 might be the D (5 bases). The germline CDR1 and CDR2 sequences are MDHEN and SYDVKM. The CDR3 runs to 15 residues. Deletions cut 4 bases from V and 6 bases from J, with 16 bases between. The CDR3 sequence is CASSSRQGEANEQFF. CDR3 nucleotides: TGTGCCAGCAGTTCTCGTCAGGGCGAGGCCAATGAGCAGTTCTTC.

The CDR3 loop is CASSVRDRGEGGYTF. For the CDR3, the DNA is TGCGCCAGCAGTGTCCGGGACAGGGGAGAGGGAGGCTACACCTTC. The chain couples TRBV10-2 to TRBJ1-2, with 10 bases matching TRBD1. Germline CDR1 and CDR2: WSHSY and SAAADI. Unmatched junction bases numbered 10, after V lost 4 bases and J lost 8 bases. The CDR3 runs to 15 residues.